This T cell receptor (beta chain) was recorded in a study of T cell responses to AZD1222 COVID-19 vaccine. This clone was seen a single time. Profiled with immunoSEQ multiplex PCR; TCRdb holds only in-frame clones, not every one. Of 95,000 to 150,000 clones detected, 70% to 85% appear once; the ten largest clones hold over 5.5%. Germline loops: CDR1 LNHDA, CDR2 SQIVND (reference sequence). The length of the CDR3 is 17 residues. Trimming shortened V by 0 bases and J by 9 bases, and 20 bases separated the two germline ends. The sequencing used peripheral blood, collected on day 0 of AZD1222 vaccination. This sequence originates from an adult in good health. This chain uses TRBV19 with TRBJ1-4; no firm D call. The CDR3 nucleotides read TGTGCCAGTAGTATAGATCGGATGGCGGCGGTAGCACAAAAACTGTTTTTT. Encoded protein: CASSIDRMAAVAQKLFF.